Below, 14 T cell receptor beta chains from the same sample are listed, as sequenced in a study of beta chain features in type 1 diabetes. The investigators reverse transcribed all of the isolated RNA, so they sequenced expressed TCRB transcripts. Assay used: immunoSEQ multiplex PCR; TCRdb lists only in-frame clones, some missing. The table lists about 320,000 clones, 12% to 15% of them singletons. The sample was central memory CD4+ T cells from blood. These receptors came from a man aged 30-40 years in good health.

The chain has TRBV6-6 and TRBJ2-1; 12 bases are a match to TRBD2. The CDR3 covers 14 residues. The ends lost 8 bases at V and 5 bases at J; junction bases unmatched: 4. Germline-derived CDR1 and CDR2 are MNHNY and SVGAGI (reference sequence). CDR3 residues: CASQLAGGDNEQFF. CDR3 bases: TGTGCCAGCCAACTAGCGGGGGGAGACAATGAGCAGTTCTTC.

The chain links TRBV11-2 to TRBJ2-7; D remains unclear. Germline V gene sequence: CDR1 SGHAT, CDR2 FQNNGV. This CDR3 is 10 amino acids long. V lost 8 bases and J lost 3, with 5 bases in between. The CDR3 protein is CASGIYEQYF. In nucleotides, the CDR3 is TGTGCCAGCGGGATCTACGAGCAGTACTTC. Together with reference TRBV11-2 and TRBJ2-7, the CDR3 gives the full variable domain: EAGVAQSPRYKIIEKRQSVAFWCNPISGHATLYWYQQILGQGPKLLIQFQNNGVVDDSQLPKDRFSAERLKGVDSTLKIQPAKLEDSAVYLCASGIYEQYFGPGTRLTVT.

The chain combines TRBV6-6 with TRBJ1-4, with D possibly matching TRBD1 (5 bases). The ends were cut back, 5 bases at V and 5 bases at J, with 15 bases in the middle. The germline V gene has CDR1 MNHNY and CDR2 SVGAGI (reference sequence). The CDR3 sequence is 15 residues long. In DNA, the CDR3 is TGTGCCAGCAGTCCCTGGACGCAGGGAAATGAAAAACTGTTTTTT. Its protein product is CASSPWTQGNEKLFF.

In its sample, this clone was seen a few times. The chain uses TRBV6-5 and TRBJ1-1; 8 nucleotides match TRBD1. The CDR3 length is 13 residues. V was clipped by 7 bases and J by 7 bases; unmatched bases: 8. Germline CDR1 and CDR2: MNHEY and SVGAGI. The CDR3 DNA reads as TGTGCCAGCACACTGGACAGGGAGGGTGAAGCTTTCTTT. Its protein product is CASTLDREGEAFF.

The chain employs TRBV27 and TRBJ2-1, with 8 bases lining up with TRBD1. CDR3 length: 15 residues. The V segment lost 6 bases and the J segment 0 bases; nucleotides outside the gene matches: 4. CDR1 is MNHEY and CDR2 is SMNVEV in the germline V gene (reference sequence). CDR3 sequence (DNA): TGTGCCAGCAGGCGAACAGGGGGCTCCTACAATGAGCAGTTCTTC. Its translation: CASRRTGGSYNEQFF.

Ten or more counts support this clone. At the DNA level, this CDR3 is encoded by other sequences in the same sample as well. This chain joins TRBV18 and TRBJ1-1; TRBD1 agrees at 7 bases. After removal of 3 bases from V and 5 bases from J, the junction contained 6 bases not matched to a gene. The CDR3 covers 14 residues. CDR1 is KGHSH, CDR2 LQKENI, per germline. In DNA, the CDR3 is TGTGCCAGCTCACCTTCAGGGGGTGGGACTGAAGCTTTCTTT. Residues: CASSPSGGGTEAFF.

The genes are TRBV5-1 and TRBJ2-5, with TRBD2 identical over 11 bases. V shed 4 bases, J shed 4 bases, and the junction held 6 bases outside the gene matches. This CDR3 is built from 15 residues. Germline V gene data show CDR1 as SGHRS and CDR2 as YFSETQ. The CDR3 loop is CASSHSGGARETQYF. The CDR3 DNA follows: TGCGCCAGCAGCCATAGCGGGGGGGCCCGAGAGACCCAGTACTTC. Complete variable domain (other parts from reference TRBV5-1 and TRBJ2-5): KAGVTQTPRYLIKTRGQQVTLSCSPISGHRSVSWYQQTPGQGLQFLFEYFSETQRNKGNFPGRFSGRQFSNSRSEMNVSTLELGDSALYLCASSHSGGARETQYFGPGTRLLVL.

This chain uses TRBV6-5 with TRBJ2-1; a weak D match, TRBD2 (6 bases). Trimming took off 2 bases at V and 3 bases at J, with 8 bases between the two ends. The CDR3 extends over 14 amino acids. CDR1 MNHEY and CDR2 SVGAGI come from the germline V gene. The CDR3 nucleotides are TGTGCCAGCAGTTACGGGCGGGACTACAATGAGCAGTTCTTC. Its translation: CASSYGRDYNEQFF.

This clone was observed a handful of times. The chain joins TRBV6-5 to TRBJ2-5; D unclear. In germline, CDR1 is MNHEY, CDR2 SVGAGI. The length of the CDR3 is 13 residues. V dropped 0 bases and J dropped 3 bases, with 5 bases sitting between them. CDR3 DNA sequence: TGTGCCAGCAGTTACTCTGGAAAAGAGACCCAGTACTTC. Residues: CASSYSGKETQYF.

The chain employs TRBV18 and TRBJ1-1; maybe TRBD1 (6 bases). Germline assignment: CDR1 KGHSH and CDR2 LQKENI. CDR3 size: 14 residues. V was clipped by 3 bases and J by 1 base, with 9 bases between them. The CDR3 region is CASSPYRENTEAFF. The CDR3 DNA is TGTGCCAGCTCACCTTACAGGGAGAACACTGAAGCTTTCTTT.

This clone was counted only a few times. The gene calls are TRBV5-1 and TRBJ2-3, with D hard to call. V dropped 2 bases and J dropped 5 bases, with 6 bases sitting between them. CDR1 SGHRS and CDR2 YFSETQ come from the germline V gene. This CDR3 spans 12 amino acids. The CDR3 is CASSFEVDTQYF. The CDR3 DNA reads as TGCGCCAGCAGCTTCGAGGTAGATACGCAGTATTTT. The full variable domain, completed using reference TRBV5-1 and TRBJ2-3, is KAGVTQTPRYLIKTRGQQVTLSCSPISGHRSVSWYQQTPGQGLQFLFEYFSETQRNKGNFPGRFSGRQFSNSRSEMNVSTLELGDSALYLCASSFEVDTQYFGPGTRLTVL.

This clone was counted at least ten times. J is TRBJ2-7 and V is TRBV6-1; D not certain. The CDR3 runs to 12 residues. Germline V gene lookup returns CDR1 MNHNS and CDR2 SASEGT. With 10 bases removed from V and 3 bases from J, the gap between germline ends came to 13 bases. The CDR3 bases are TGTGCCACGAGAGGCTTGCTCTACGAGCAGTACTTC. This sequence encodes CATRGLLYEQYF.

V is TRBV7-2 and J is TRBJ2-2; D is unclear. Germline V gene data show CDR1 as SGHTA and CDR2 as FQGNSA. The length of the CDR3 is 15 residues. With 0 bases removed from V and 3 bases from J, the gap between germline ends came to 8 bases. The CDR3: CASSLAGLYTGELFF. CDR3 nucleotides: TGTGCCAGCAGCTTAGCGGGTCTCTACACCGGGGAGCTGTTTTTT.

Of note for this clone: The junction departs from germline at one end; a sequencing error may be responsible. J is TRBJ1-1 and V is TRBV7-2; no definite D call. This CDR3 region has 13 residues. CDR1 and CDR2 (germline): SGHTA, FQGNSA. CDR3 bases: TGCGCCAGCAGCCACTCCCAGAACACTGAAGCTTTCTTT. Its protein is CASSHSQNTEAFF.